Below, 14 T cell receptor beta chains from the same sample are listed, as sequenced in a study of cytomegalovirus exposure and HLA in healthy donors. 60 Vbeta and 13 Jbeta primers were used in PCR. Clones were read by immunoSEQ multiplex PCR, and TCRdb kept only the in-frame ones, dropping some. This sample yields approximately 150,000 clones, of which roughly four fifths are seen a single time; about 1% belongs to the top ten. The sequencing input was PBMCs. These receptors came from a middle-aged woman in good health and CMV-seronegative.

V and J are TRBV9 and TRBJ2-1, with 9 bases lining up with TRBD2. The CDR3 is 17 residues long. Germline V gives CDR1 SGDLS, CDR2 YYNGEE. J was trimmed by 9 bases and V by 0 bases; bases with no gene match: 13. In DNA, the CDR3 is TGTGCCAGCAGCGTAGTTGACAGCGGGAGGACCGTGTTTGAGCAGTTCTTC. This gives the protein CASSVVDSGRTVFEQFF.

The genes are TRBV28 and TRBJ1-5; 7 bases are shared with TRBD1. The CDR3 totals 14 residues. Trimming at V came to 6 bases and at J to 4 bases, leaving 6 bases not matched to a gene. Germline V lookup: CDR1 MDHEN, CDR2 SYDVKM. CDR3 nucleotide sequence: TGTGCCAGCAGGGACGACAGGGCAAATCAGCCCCAGCATTTT. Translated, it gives CASRDDRANQPQHF.

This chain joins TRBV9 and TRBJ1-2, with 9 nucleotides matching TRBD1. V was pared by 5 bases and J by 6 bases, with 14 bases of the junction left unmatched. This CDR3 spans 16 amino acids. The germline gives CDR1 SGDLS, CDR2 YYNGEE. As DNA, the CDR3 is TGTGCCAGCAGTCGACAATCCGGGACAGGGATAGATGGCTACACCTTC. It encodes CASSRQSGTGIDGYTF.

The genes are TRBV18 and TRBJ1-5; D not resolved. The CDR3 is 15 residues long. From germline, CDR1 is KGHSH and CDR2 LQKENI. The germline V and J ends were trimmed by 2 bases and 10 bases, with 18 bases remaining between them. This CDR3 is CASSPGEDPNTPQHF. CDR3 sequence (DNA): TGTGCCAGCTCACCAGGGGAGGACCCTAACACACCCCAGCATTTT.

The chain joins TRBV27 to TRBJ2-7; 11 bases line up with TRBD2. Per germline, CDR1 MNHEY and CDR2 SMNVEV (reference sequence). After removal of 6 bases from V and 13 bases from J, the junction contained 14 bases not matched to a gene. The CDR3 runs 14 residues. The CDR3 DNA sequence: TGTGCCAGCAGAACGCAGGAGACTAGCGGGGCCAACTACTTC. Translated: CASRTQETSGANYF.

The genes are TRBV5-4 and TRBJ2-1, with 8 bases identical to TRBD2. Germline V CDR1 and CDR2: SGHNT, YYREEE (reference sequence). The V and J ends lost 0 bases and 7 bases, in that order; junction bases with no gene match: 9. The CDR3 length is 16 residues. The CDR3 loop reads CASSLALADAQNEQFF. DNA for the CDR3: TGTGCCAGCAGCTTGGCACTAGCGGACGCTCAGAATGAGCAGTTCTTC. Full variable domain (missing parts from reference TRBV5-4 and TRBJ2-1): ETGVTQSPTHLIKTRGQQVTLRCSSQSGHNTVSWYQQALGQGPQFIFQYYREEENGRGNFPPRFSGLQFPNYSSELNVNALELDDSALYLCASSLALADAQNEQFFGPGTRLTVL.

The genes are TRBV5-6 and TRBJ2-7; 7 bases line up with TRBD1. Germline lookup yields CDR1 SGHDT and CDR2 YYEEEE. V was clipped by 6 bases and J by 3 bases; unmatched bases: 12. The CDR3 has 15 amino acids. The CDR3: CASTPFGTANYEQYF. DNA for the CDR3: TGTGCCAGCACCCCTTTTGGGACAGCTAACTACGAGCAGTACTTC.

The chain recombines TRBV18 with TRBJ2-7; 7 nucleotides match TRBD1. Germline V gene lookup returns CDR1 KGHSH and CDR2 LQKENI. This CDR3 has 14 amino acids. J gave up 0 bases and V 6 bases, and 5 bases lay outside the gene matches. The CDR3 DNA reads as TGTGCCAGCTCCGTTGGGACAGACTCCTACGAGCAGTACTTC. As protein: CASSVGTDSYEQYF.

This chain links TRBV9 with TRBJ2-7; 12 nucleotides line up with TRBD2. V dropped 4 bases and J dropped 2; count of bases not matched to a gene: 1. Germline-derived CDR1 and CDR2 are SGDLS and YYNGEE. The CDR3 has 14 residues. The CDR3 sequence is CASSPSGRAYEQYF. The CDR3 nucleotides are TGTGCCAGCAGCCCTAGCGGGAGGGCCTACGAGCAGTACTTC.

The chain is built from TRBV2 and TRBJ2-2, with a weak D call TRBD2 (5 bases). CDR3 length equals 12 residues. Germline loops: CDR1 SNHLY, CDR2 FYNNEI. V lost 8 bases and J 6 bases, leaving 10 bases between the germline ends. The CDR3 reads CASLRGAGELFF. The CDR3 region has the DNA TGTGCCAGCCTTCGGGGAGCCGGGGAGCTGTTTTTT.

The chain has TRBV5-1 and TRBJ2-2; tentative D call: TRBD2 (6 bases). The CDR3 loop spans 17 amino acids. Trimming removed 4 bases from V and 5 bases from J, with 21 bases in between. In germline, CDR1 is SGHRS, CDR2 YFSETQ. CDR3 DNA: TGCGCCAGCAGCCCGAGTGGGACTGCCGGAAGGACCGGGGAGCTGTTTTTT. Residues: CASSPSGTAGRTGELFF.

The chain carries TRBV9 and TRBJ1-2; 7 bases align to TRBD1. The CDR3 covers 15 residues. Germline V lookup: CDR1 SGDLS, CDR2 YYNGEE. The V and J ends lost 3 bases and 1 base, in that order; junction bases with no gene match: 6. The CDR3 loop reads CASSGQGVDNYGYTF. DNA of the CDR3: TGTGCCAGCAGCGGACAGGGCGTGGATAACTATGGCTACACCTTC. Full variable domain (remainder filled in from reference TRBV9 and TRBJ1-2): DSGVTQTPKHLITATGQRVTLRCSPRSGDLSVYWYQQSLDQGLQFLIQYYNGEERAKGNILERFSAQQFPDLHSELNLSSLELGDSALYFCASSGQGVDNYGYTFGSGTRLTVV.

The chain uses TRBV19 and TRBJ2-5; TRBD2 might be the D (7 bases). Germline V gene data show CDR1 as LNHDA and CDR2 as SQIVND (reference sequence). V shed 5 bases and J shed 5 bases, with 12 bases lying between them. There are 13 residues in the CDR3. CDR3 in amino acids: CASSEGGAETQYF. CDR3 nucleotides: TGTGCCAGTAGTGAGGGGGGGGCTGAGACCCAGTACTTC.

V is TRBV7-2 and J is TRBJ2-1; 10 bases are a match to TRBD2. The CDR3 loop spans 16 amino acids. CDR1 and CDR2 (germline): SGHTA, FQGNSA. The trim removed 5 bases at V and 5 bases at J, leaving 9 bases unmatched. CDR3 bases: TGTGCCAGCAGCCCTCTAGCGGGGGCAGGTCACAATGAGCAGTTCTTC. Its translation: CASSPLAGAGHNEQFF.